This T cell receptor beta chain was sequenced for a study of CD8 T cells in ankylosing spondylitis. The CDR3 loop spans 13 amino acids. Deletions cut 1 base from V and 2 bases from J, with 7 bases between. In germline, CDR1 is SQVTM, CDR2 ANQGSEA. Study-level points and caveats: One TCR beta motif, made up of eight highly homologous variants, appeared characteristic of ankylosing spondylitis blood.

Comment on this clonotype: Its target is unknown.

One entry per CDR3 protein, called by TCRdb with MiXCR from the 5' RACE reads. The sample contains 100,000 to 150,000 distinct CDR3 sequences, about 15% of which appear only once. V gene TRBV29-1 combines with J gene TRBJ2-3; the D is unclear. The receptor was derived from a male donor with ankylosing spondylitis. Specimen: blood, either unsorted or a sorted T cell fraction (not recorded which). The CDR3 loop is CSVEGGVTDTQYF. In DNA form, the CDR3 reads TGCAGCGTTGAAGGCGGAGTCACAGATACGCAGTATTTT.